This T cell receptor beta chain stems from a study of cytomegalovirus exposure and HLA in healthy donors. Healthy bone marrow donors made up the donors. This clone was seen a single time. Its antigen is unidentified. PCR involved 60 Vbeta and 13 Jbeta primers. Method: immunoSEQ multiplex PCR; TCRdb's copy keeps in-frame clones and lacks some. Here the sample spans 130,000 to 150,000 clones, 75% to 85% being singletons. Regarding the study as a whole: Earlier analysis yielded a pattern in which most TCR beta V segments were productive about 90% or about 30% of the time.

This CDR3 is 16 amino acids long. In germline, CDR1 is GTSNPN, CDR2 SVGIG (reference sequence). The ends were cut back, 3 bases at V and 4 bases at J, with 18 bases in the middle. The specimen was PBMCs. This receptor was obtained from a man aged 35 to 55 in good health and CMV-seronegative. V usage is TRBV30 and J usage is TRBJ2-2, with a weak D call TRBD1 (7 bases). The CDR3 loop is CAWRRTGPGGTGELFF. For the CDR3, the DNA is TGTGCCTGGAGGAGGACAGGACCCGGGGGCACCGGGGAGCTGTTTTTT.